The present entry profiles one T cell receptor beta chain with its context. This sample was taken from a study of Ad26.COV2.S vaccination and SARS-CoV-2 variants. Treatment: roughly 20 received Ad26.COV2.S at low or high dose, single or two shots; about 5 received placebo; per-sample allocation not given. Following the first vaccine or placebo injection, samples were taken on day 63. This CDR3 has 18 residues. V lost 4 bases, J lost 0 bases, and 19 bases lay in between. The germline gives CDR1 LGHDT, CDR2 YNNKEL (reference sequence). Data came from immunoSEQ multiplex PCR; TCRdb stores just in-frame clones and leaves some out. The data hold 250,000 or so clones, with roughly 87% observed a single time.

The rearrangement joins TRBV3-1 (or the pseudogene TRBV3-2) to TRBJ1-3; tentative D call: TRBD1 (5 bases). Sequencing was performed on peripheral blood, taken in a trial of Ad26.COV2.S vaccine versus placebo. The sequence was obtained from a person aged 18-60 years who received the Ad26.COV2.S COVID-19 vaccine or a placebo. CDR3 sequence: CASSLLTLGARSGNTIYF. CDR3 sequence (DNA): TGTGCCAGCAGCCTACTAACTCTTGGGGCGCGCTCTGGAAACACCATATATTTT.